This TCR beta chain was identified during a study of blood T cell repertoires in COVID-19. This clone came up once. In the original workflow: By means of reference gene primer amplification, nucleated cell counts were estimated. Some clones are missing from TCRdb's copy, which holds only in-frame ones; the method was immunoSEQ multiplex PCR. V, J and clone size are those of that table, while D and trimming were read from the DNA. In the table there are approximately 31,000 clones, over 75% of which are singletons. The sample taken for sequencing was peripheral blood. This clonotype was obtained from a woman aged 60-75 years with active COVID-19.

The chain's CDR3 is CATSDPGQGKTCQPQHF. The CDR3 nucleotides are TGTGCCACCAGTGACCCCGGACAGGGGAAAACGTGTCAGCCCCAGCATTTT. V usage is TRBV24-1 and J usage is TRBJ1-5; 9 bases agree with TRBD1. The J segment lost 6 bases and the V segment lost 4 bases, leaving 12 bases of the junction unmatched. Germline CDR1 KGHDR, CDR2 SFDVKD. The CDR3 contains 17 residues.